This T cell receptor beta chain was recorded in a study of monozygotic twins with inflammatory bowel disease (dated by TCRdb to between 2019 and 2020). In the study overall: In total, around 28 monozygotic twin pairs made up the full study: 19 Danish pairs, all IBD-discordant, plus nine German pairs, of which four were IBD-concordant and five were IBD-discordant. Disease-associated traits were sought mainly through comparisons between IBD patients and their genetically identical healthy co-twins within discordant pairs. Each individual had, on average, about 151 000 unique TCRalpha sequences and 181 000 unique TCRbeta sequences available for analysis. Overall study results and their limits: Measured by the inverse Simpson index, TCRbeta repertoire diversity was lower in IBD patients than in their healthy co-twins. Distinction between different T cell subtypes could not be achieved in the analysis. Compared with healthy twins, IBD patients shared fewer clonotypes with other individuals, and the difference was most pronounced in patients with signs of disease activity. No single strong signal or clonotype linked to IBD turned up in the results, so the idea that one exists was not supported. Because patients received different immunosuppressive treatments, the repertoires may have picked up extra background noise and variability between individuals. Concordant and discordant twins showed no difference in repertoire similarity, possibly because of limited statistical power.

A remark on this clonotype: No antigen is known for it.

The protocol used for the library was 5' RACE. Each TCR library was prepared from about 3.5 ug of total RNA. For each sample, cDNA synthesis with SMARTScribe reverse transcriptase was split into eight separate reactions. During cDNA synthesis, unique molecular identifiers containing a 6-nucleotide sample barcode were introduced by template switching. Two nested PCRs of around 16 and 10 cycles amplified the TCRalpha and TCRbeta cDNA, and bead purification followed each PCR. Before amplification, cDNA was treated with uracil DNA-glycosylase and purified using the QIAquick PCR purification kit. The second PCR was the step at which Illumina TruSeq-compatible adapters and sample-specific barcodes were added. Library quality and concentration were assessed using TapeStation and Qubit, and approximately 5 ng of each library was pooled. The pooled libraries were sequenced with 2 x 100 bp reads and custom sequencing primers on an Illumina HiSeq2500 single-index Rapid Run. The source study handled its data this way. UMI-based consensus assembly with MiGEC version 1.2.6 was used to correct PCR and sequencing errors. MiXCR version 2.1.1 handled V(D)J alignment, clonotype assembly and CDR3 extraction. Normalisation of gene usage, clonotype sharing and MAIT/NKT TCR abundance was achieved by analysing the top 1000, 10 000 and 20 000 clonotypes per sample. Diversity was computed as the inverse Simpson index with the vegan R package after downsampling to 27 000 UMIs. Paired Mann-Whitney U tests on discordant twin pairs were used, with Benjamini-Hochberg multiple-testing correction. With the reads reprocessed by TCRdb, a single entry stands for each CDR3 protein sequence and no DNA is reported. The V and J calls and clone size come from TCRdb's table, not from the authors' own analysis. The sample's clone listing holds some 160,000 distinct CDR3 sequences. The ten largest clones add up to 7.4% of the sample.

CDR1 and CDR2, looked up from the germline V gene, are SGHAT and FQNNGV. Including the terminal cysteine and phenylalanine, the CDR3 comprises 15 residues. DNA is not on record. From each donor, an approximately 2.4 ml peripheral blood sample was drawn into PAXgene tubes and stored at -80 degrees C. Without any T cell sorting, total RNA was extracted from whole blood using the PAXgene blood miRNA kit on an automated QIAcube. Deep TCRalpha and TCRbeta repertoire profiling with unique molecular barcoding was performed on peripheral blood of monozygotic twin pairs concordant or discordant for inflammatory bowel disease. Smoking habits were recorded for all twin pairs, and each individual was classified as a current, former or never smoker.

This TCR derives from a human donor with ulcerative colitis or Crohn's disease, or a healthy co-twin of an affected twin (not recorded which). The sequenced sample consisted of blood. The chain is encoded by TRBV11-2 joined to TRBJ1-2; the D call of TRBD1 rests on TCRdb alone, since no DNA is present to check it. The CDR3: CASSLDGPGVYGYTF. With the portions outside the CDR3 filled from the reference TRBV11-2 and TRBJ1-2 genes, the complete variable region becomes EAGVAQSPRYKIIEKRQSVAFWCNPISGHATLYWYQQILGQGPKLLIQFQNNGVVDDSQLPKDRFSAERLKGVDSTLKIQPAKLEDSAVYLCASSLDGPGVYGYTFGSGTRLTVV.